The clone carrying this TCR beta chain appeared once. The junction does not match germline at one end; this may be a read error. The sample has other DNA sequences that encode this CDR3 too. The germline gives CDR1 MDHEN, CDR2 SYDVKM. This CDR3 spans 15 amino acids. These data come from a study of cytomegalovirus exposure and HLA in healthy donors. 13 Jbeta primers and 60 Vbeta primers were used for the PCR. As originally analysed: There were 80 million or so unique TCR beta chains by a later count, and some 11 million of them were shared. TCRdb keeps only in-frame clones here, not all; method: immunoSEQ multiplex PCR. V and J calls plus clone size are reproduced from that table; the DNA served to infer D and trimming. This repertoire shows 100,000 to 130,000 clones, about three quarters found once; its top ten account for 7.5% to 9%.

Sequencing used PBMCs. V gene TRBV28 combines with J gene TRBJ1-6; a possible D gene is TRBD1 (6 bases). This sequence was found in a man younger than 45 in good health and CMV-seronegative. CDR3 DNA sequence: TGTGCCAGCAGTTTAAGCGGGGGCCATAATTCGCCCCTCCACTTT. It yields the protein CASSLSGGHNSPLHF.